One sample yielded the 27 T cell receptor beta chains listed below, sequenced in a study of blood T cell repertoires in COVID-19. TCRdb keeps only in-frame clones here, not all; method: immunoSEQ multiplex PCR. This table holds over 130,000 clones, around 84% found once. Sequencing input: peripheral blood. The receptors were gathered from a man aged 65 to 85 with acute or convalescent COVID-19.

V gene TRBV5-1 combines with J gene TRBJ2-3; a weak D match, TRBD2 (5 bases). Between the trimmed V and J ends, which lost 3 bases and 1 base, there was a span of 6 bases. CDR1 is SGHRS, CDR2 YFSETQ, per germline. CDR3 length: 13 amino acids. The CDR3 DNA reads as TGCGCCAGCAGCTCCGGGGGCACAGATACGCAGTATTTT. Translation gives CASSSGGTDTQYF.

This clone was counted a few times. This chain uses TRBV7-9 with TRBJ1-1; 7 positions agree with TRBD1. Germline V gives CDR1 SEHNR, CDR2 FQNEAQ (reference sequence). Unmatched junction bases numbered 6, after V lost 2 bases and J lost 3 bases. The CDR3 has 15 residues. The CDR3 reads CASSLLSGTDTEAFF. CDR3 in DNA: TGTGCCAGCAGCTTACTATCCGGGACAGACACTGAAGCTTTCTTT.

V usage is TRBV12-3 or TRBV12-4 and J usage is TRBJ1-5; weak D call: TRBD1 (5 bases). The CDR3 runs 12 residues. V was trimmed by 5 bases and J by 10 bases, leaving 12 bases between them. Here the CDR3 reads CASSGGGDPQHF. As DNA, the CDR3 is TGTGCCAGCAGTGGCGGGGGTGACCCCCAGCATTTT.

The chain joins TRBV14 to TRBJ2-3, with 8 bases aligning to TRBD1. The trim removed 4 bases at V and 4 bases at J, leaving 7 bases unmatched. CDR3 length: 15 amino acids. Germline loops: CDR1 SGHDN, CDR2 FVKESK. The CDR3 coding sequence is TGTGCCAGCAGCCGCCAGGGGGCGGAGGCAGATACGCAGTATTTT. This sequence encodes CASSRQGAEADTQYF.

This chain joins TRBV5-4 and TRBJ2-3, with 8 bases lining up with TRBD1. The CDR3 length is 14 residues. The V segment lost 0 bases and the J segment 5 bases; nucleotides outside the gene matches: 2. CDR1 is SGHNT, CDR2 YYREEE, per germline (reference sequence). CDR3 coding DNA: TGTGCCAGCAGCTTGGGACAGGGGTTAGATACGCAGTATTTT. The encoded protein is CASSLGQGLDTQYF.

This clone was picked up a small number of times. The chain combines TRBV12-3 or TRBV12-4 with TRBJ2-5, with a tentative D call TRBD2 (5 bases). There are 11 residues in the CDR3. V was pared by 6 bases and J by 10 bases, with 12 bases between. The DNA of the CDR3 is TGTGCCAGCAGGGGGTTCCGGGACCAGTACTTC. The encoded protein is CASRGFRDQYF.

This chain links TRBV25-1 with TRBJ2-5; D is perhaps TRBD1 (6 bases). In germline, CDR1 is MGHDK, CDR2 SYGVNS. Trimming left V 3 bases short and J 4 bases short, with 15 bases between. CDR3 length: 15 residues. CDR3 protein: CASSDRTENPETQYF. DNA of the CDR3: TGTGCCAGCAGTGATAGGACAGAAAATCCAGAGACCCAGTACTTC.

The chain joins TRBV7-2 to TRBJ2-1; 9 bases fit TRBD2. The germline V gene encodes CDR1 SGHTA and CDR2 FQGNSA. The V and J ends lost 5 bases and 7 bases, in that order; junction bases with no gene match: 9. The CDR3 loop spans 15 amino acids. The chain's CDR3 is CASSQTGGGVNEQFF. The CDR3 nucleotides read TGTGCCAGCAGCCAGACCGGCGGGGGGGTTAATGAGCAGTTCTTC.

This clone is a singleton in its sample. V is TRBV7-2 and J is TRBJ2-3, with D possibly TRBD1 on 6 matching bases. CDR3 length: 15 amino acids. The germline gives CDR1 SGHTA, CDR2 FQGNSA. The V end lost 2 bases, the J end lost 2 bases, and 11 bases lay between the germline ends. The CDR3 reads CASSLNPGATDTQYF. In DNA, the CDR3 is TGTGCCAGCAGCTTAAATCCAGGGGCCACAGATACGCAGTATTTT.

V usage is TRBV14 and J usage is TRBJ2-1, with 8 bases fitting TRBD1. The CDR3 length is 17 residues. With V trimmed by 0 bases and J by 1 base, 5 bases remained unmatched. Germline assignment: CDR1 SGHDN and CDR2 FVKESK. This CDR3 reads CASSQDPDRVSYNEQFF. For the CDR3, the DNA is TGTGCCAGCAGCCAAGATCCGGACAGGGTATCCTACAATGAGCAGTTCTTC. Looking up the rest from reference TRBV14 and TRBJ2-1 gives the full variable domain: EAGVTQFPSHSVIEKGQTVTLRCDPISGHDNLYWYRRVMGKEIKFLLHFVKESKQDESGMPNNRFLAERTGGTYSTLKVQPAELEDSGVYFCASSQDPDRVSYNEQFFGPGTRLTVL.

The chain combines TRBV10-2 with TRBJ2-7; a weak D match, TRBD2 (5 bases). Germline V gives CDR1 WSHSY, CDR2 SAAADI. The CDR3 loop spans 15 amino acids. The germline V and J ends were trimmed by 6 bases and 0 bases, with 15 bases remaining between them. CDR3 nucleotides: TGCGCCAGCAGGGTCCGGCTGGGGAGCTCCTACGAGCAGTACTTC. Its protein is CASRVRLGSSYEQYF.

The chain uses TRBV3-1 (or the pseudogene TRBV3-2) and TRBJ1-4; the D is unclear. This CDR3 region has 17 residues. V was pared by 2 bases and J by 3 bases, with 16 bases between. Looked up from germline, CDR1 is LGHDT and CDR2 is YNNKEL (reference sequence). The CDR3 nucleotides are TGTGCCAGCAGCCAATTCCCCCCAGGAACGGCTAATGAAAAACTGTTTTTT. Translating it yields CASSQFPPGTANEKLFF.

This chain uses TRBV19 with TRBJ1-1; 7 bases are a match to TRBD1. This CDR3 is 14 amino acids long. The ends lost 6 bases at V and 1 base at J; junction bases unmatched: 5. Germline V gene lookup returns CDR1 LNHDA and CDR2 SQIVND (reference sequence). The CDR3 is CASRPGTENTEAFF. For the CDR3, the DNA is TGTGCCAGTAGGCCGGGGACAGAGAACACTGAAGCTTTCTTT.

This clone was observed a single time. The chain combines TRBV6-5 with TRBJ1-5; D is ambiguous. CDR1 is MNHEY, CDR2 SVGAGI, per germline. V shed 2 bases and J shed 8 bases, with 13 bases lying between them. The CDR3 has 14 residues. The CDR3 is CASSYAGPTEPQHF. CDR3 coding DNA: TGTGCCAGCAGTTACGCAGGTCCCACCGAGCCCCAGCATTTT.

This chain links TRBV10-2 with TRBJ2-5, with 10 bases that match TRBD1. V gave up 3 bases and J gave up 5 bases; unmatched junction bases: 6. Germline loops: CDR1 WSHSY, CDR2 SAAADI. CDR3 length: 15 amino acids. In DNA form, the CDR3 reads TGCGCCAGCAGTGAAGGGACAGGGGTGGGGGAGACCCAGTACTTC. Residues: CASSEGTGVGETQYF.

The rearrangement links TRBV11-2 to TRBJ2-1; the D is unclear. Germline V gene sequence: CDR1 SGHAT, CDR2 FQNNGV. V shed 5 bases and J shed 8 bases, with 16 bases lying between them. CDR3 length: 14 amino acids. The CDR3 protein is CASSPRWSGDEQFF. The CDR3 bases are TGTGCCAGCAGCCCAAGGTGGAGTGGCGATGAGCAGTTCTTC.

The rearrangement uses TRBV6-5 and TRBJ2-2, with TRBD2 as a possible D gene (6 bases). This CDR3 has 15 residues. Germline CDR1 MNHEY, CDR2 SVGAGI. V lost 6 bases to trimming and J lost 6 bases, with 17 bases between them. The CDR3 DNA sequence: TGTGCCAGCAGCCCGACTAGTTTATTGGCCGGGGAGCTGTTTTTT. This sequence encodes CASSPTSLLAGELFF.

This sequence joins TRBV5-1 and TRBJ2-1, with TRBD2 matching over 8 bases. The CDR3 is made up of 15 amino acids. J gave up 8 bases and V 2 bases, and 9 bases lay outside the gene matches. Germline V CDR1 and CDR2: SGHRS, YFSETQ. This CDR3 reads CASSFGLADRDEQFF. The CDR3 DNA sequence: TGCGCCAGCAGCTTCGGACTAGCTGATAGGGATGAGCAGTTCTTC.

V is TRBV5-4 and J is TRBJ2-2, with D possibly matching TRBD1 (5 bases). The CDR3 sequence is 16 residues long. Per germline, CDR1 SGHNT and CDR2 YYREEE (reference sequence). With 1 base removed from V and 6 bases from J, the gap between germline ends came to 16 bases. CDR3 residues: CASSLTGKVGAGELFF. Written as DNA, the CDR3 is TGTGCCAGCAGCTTGACCGGAAAAGTAGGGGCCGGGGAGCTGTTTTTT.

This chain joins TRBV28 and TRBJ2-5; D is undetermined. V gave up 2 bases and J gave up 9 bases, with 16 bases separating them. In germline, CDR1 is MDHEN, CDR2 SYDVKM. CDR3 length: 14 residues. CDR3 amino acids: CASSLKAAPHAQYF. The CDR3 region has the DNA TGTGCCAGCAGTTTAAAGGCGGCCCCTCACGCCCAGTACTTC. The variable domain in full, completed from reference TRBV28 and TRBJ2-5, reads DVKVTQSSRYLVKRTGEKVFLECVQDMDHENMFWYRQDPGLGLRLIYFSYDVKMKEKGDIPEGYSVSREKKERFSLILESASTNQTSMYLCASSLKAAPHAQYFGPGTRLLVL.

The chain recombines TRBV4-2 with TRBJ2-7, with 15 bases identical to TRBD2. Germline values: CDR1 LGHNA, CDR2 YNFKEQ. This CDR3 region has 19 residues. J was trimmed by 4 bases and V by 1 base; bases with no gene match: 11. The CDR3 coding sequence is TGTGCCAGCAGCCAAGCCGCCGGGACTAGCGGGAGGCCTTCTTACGAGCAGTACTTC. Its protein product is CASSQAAGTSGRPSYEQYF.

This chain links TRBV11-2 with TRBJ2-7; 10 bases agree with TRBD1. CDR3 length equals 13 residues. CDR1 is SGHAT and CDR2 is FQNNGV in the germline V gene. V lost 5 bases and J lost 7; bases outside the gene matches: 5. The CDR3 loop reads CASSAGQGSEQYF. The DNA of the CDR3 is TGTGCCAGCAGCGCGGGACAGGGGAGTGAGCAGTACTTC.

The J gene is TRBJ2-1, the V gene TRBV7-2; tentatively, D is TRBD2 (6 bases). The CDR3 runs 15 residues. Germline V gene data show CDR1 as SGHTA and CDR2 as FQGNSA. The V end lost 1 base, the J end lost 6 bases, and 13 bases lay between the germline ends. CDR3 in DNA: TGTGCCAGCAGCTTAGTTGGGGGGTCCGCCAATGAGCAGTTCTTC. Its protein is CASSLVGGSANEQFF.

This clone was recorded only once. This rearrangement joins TRBV14 to TRBJ2-3, with D possibly TRBD1 on 6 matching bases. In germline, CDR1 is SGHDN, CDR2 FVKESK. The V and J ends lost 4 bases and 3 bases respectively, with 14 bases between them. This CDR3 has 15 residues. In nucleotides, the CDR3 is TGTGCCAGCAGCCCCCGCCCAGGGGCAACAGATACGCAGTATTTT. It yields the protein CASSPRPGATDTQYF.

The rearrangement links TRBV2 to TRBJ2-1, with 13 bases identical to TRBD2. The germline V gene has CDR1 SNHLY and CDR2 FYNNEI. This CDR3 spans 16 amino acids. The J segment lost 2 bases and the V segment lost 7 bases, leaving 5 bases of the junction unmatched. The CDR3, as DNA: TGTGCCAGCACCAAACTAGCGGGGGGGGCCTACAATGAGCAGTTCTTC. This translates into CASTKLAGGAYNEQFF. The variable domain in full, completed from reference TRBV2 and TRBJ2-1, reads EPEVTQTPSHQVTQMGQEVILRCVPISNHLYFYWYRQILGQKVEFLVSFYNNEISEKSEIFDDQFSVERPDGSNFTLKIRSTKLEDSAMYFCASTKLAGGAYNEQFFGPGTRLTVL.

The chain uses TRBV15 and TRBJ2-7; maybe TRBD1 (5 bases). Trimming cost V 0 bases and J 6 bases, with 18 bases left between them. The germline V gene has CDR1 LNHNV and CDR2 YYDKDF (reference sequence). CDR3 length: 16 amino acids. CDR3 amino acids: CATSRDGMQGLGEQYF. The CDR3 DNA follows: TGTGCCACCAGCAGAGATGGAATGCAGGGCTTAGGCGAGCAGTACTTC.

The CDR3 DNA sequence: TGTGCCAGCAGTTTCGACAGGGCCAATTCACCCCTCCACTTT. This translates into CASSFDRANSPLHF. V and J are TRBV28 and TRBJ1-6; 7 bases agree with TRBD1. V was pared by 3 bases and J by 7 bases, with 3 bases of the junction left unmatched. CDR1 is MDHEN, CDR2 SYDVKM, per germline. This CDR3 region has 14 residues.